The present entry profiles one T cell receptor beta chain with its context. This clonotype was picked up many times. Its specific antigen is unknown. Base quality data are lacking; no much larger clone is found one base away. Ficoll-Paque density gradient centrifugation was used to isolate PBMCs. TCRdb lists the instrument as Illumina NovaSeq 6000. TCRalpha and TCRbeta cDNA libraries were built by 5'RACE with constant-segment primers, adding sample barcodes and unique molecular identifiers. RNA was extracted from every sample with Trizol reagent. Amplification of the libraries took two PCR steps, and the second step added a second sample barcode plus Illumina TruSeq adapters. Sequencing of the libraries was done on an Illumina NovaSeq, producing 2 x 150 bp paired-end reads. The authors' pipeline ran thus. Demultiplexing of reads and collapsing into UMI-guided consensus sequences were performed with migec v1.2.7. With mixcr v2.1.11, UMI consensuses were aligned to TRA and TRB V and J templates and assembled into clonotypes. Clonotypes were classified as expanded or contracted when called significant by both edgeR and NoisET, with noise models trained on biological replicates. For edgeR calls, the thresholds were a false discovery rate-adjusted p below 0.01 and a log2 fold-change of 1. As an exploratory analysis of dynamics, max-normalized trajectories of the 1000 most abundant clonotypes were examined by PCA with hierarchical clustering. The CD4 or CD8 phenotype of responding clones was assigned using the separately sequenced CD4+ and CD8+ repertoires. TCRdb reprocessing: public reads trimmed at Q25 with fastp, clones called with MiXCR, in-frame beta chains kept. Rows merge per CDR3 protein into single entries with the most common DNA and genes. Here the V and J calls rest on TCRdb's processing, not on the authors' analysis. This sample comprises around 530,000 distinct CDR3 sequences, about 20% of them detected only once. The ten top clones hold approximately 8.4% of the sample.

These data originate in a study of T-cell memory formation after mild COVID-19 (dated by TCRdb to the early 2020s). In the study overall: TCR sequence clusters from the two donors were found to be largely donor specific. In a couple of donors, T-cell clones that expanded and contracted after mild COVID-19 were followed by sequencing TCRalpha and TCRbeta repertoires longitudinally. The cohort comprised two young, previously healthy adult volunteers, one female and one male. Study-wide findings and limitations: Only a couple of mild cases were covered by the study, and larger cohorts that include severe cases with pre-infection samples were considered necessary. Whether the second-wave clones peaking on day 37 were SARS-CoV-2 specific was not confirmed. Contracting CD4+ clones were located mainly in the CM and EM memory subsets, whereas CD8+ clones were found to be enriched in EMRA. Clones contracting from day 15 to 85 had balanced CD4/CD8 phenotypes, while a second wave expanding from day 15 to 37 was biased towards CD4+. Some responding clones were detected in pre-infection memory, which suggested that pre-existing cross-reactive memory T cells had joined the SARS-CoV-2 response.

The sample was PBMCs or a T cell subset sorted from them (not recorded which). The TCR originated in an adult woman who had mild COVID-19 (a few samples of this study predate the infection). The sample titles of this study are shuffled in the database, so cell type and time point are left out; the donor was told from shared clones.

The sequenced DNA is TGTGCCAGCAGCTTAGTGGGACGGCGGGAGCGGAGTAGAAATGAGCAGTTCTTC. It translates to CASSLVGRRERSRNEQFF. The chain links TRBV7-9 with TRBJ2-1; TRBD2 aligns with 7 central bases. The CDR3 numbers 18 residues from cysteine through phenylalanine. Only CDR3 DNA is held: 54 bases, read in frame from base 1. Trimmed from V: 1 base; trimmed from J: 7 bases; junction bases lacking a gene match: 16. CDR1 and CDR2, looked up from the germline V gene (reference sequence), are SEHNR and FQNEAQ. The reference TRBV7-9 and TRBJ2-1 proteins fill in what lies around the CDR3, so the full variable domain reads DTGVSQNPRHKITKRGQNVTFRCDPISEHNRLYWYRQTLGQGPEFLTYFQNEAQLEKSRLLSDRFSAERPKGSFSTLEIQRTEQGDSAMYLCASSLVGRRERSRNEQFFGPGTRLTVL.